A selection of T cell receptor beta chains follows, all from one sample in a study of shared clonotypes between healthy human individuals. TCRdb's table, derived via immunoSEQ multiplex PCR, lists solely in-frame clones and lacks some. The table has approximately 940,000 clones, around three quarters seen once. The sample taken for sequencing was memory CD4+ T cells sorted from blood. These receptors were obtained from a man aged 18 to 30 in good health. CDR3s include the opening cysteine and the closing phenylalanine or tryptophan. The order of the fields is J gene, clone size, V gene, D gene, CDR3 protein, CDR3 DNA. D genes are given only for firm matches. Clone size is not always given. Where it is, it says once, few, many or a class for expanded clones.

>TRBJ1-1|NA|TRBV6-6|NA
CASTTSDRTGTEAFF
TGTGCCAGCACCACATCGGACAGAACGGGGACTGAAGCTTTCTTT
>TRBJ2-7|NA|TRBV5-5|TRBD2
CASSQPGLAGEQYF
TGTGCCAGCAGCCAGCCGGGACTAGCCGGGGAGCAGTACTTC
>TRBJ1-4|NA|TRBV30|NA
CALTRIATNEKLFF
TGTGCCTTAACCAGGATTGCAACTAATGAAAAACTGTTTTTT
>TRBJ1-3|NA|TRBV7-3|NA
CASSLANSGNTIYF
TGTGCCAGCAGCTTAGCTAACTCTGGAAACACCATATATTTT
>TRBJ1-1|NA|TRBV29-1|TRBD1
CSVETGQRVPEAFF
TGCAGCGTTGAGACAGGGCAAAGGGTCCCTGAAGCTTTCTTT
>TRBJ2-1|once|TRBV28|TRBD2
CASSSGSSGSYNEQFF
TGTGCCAGCAGTTCCGGCTCTAGCGGGAGTTACAATGAGCAGTTCTTC
>TRBJ2-3|NA|TRBV20-1|NA
CSAPQPDTQYF
TGCAGTGCCCCGCAACCAGATACGCAGTATTTT
>TRBJ1-1|few|TRBV2|NA
CASRVTEAFF
TGTGCCAGCAGGGTTACTGAAGCTTTCTTT
>TRBJ2-7|NA|TRBV2|NA
CASTRDPNYEQYF
TGTGCCAGCACCCGGGACCCCAACTACGAGCAGTACTTC
>TRBJ1-4|NA|TRBV9|TRBD1
CASSPSGQGVGEKLFF
TGTGCCAGCAGCCCCTCCGGACAGGGGGTAGGGGAAAAACTGTTTTTT
>TRBJ1-2|NA|TRBV2|NA
CASSGGQLNGYTF
TGTGCCAGCAGTGGTGGACAGCTAAATGGCTACACCTTC
>TRBJ2-3|NA|TRBV2|TRBD1
CASTPGGRRTDTQYF
TGTGCCAGCACCCCAGGGGGCCGTCGCACAGATACGCAGTATTTT
>TRBJ2-2|NA|TRBV5-1|NA
CASSVSRFNGELFF
TGCGCCAGCAGCGTGAGTAGGTTTAACGGGGAGCTGTTTTTT
>TRBJ2-3|NA|TRBV18|NA
CASSPSSLRTDTQYF
TGTGCCAGCTCACCATCCAGCCTCCGCACAGATACGCAGTATTTT
>TRBJ1-1|few|TRBV7-9|NA
CASSLDTAFF
TGTGCCAGCAGCTTAGATACAGCTTTCTTT
>TRBJ1-1|few|TRBV28|TRBD1
CASRGNRGQGTEAFF
TGTGCCAGCAGGGGGAACAGGGGGCAGGGCACTGAAGCTTTCTTT
>TRBJ2-3|NA|TRBV6-4|NA
CASSPGIADTQYF
TGTGCCAGCAGTCCAGGGATCGCAGATACGCAGTATTTT
>TRBJ2-5|NA|TRBV11-2|TRBD2
CASSLSPPSGVVKTQYF
TGTGCCAGCAGCTTATCCCCCCCTAGCGGGGTGGTAAAGACCCAGTACTTC
>TRBJ2-7|once|TRBV6-6|NA
CASSSTEYEQYF
TGTGCCAGCAGTTCAACAGAGTACGAGCAGTACTTC
>TRBJ1-1|NA|TRBV5-1|NA
CASSLASGMNTEAFF
TGCGCCAGCAGCTTGGCCTCAGGCATGAACACTGAAGCTTTCTTT
>TRBJ1-4|NA|TRBV7-9|NA
CASSQAGIANEKLFF
TGTGCCAGCAGCCAAGCGGGGATTGCTAATGAAAAACTGTTTTTT
>TRBJ1-3|NA|TRBV7-3|NA
CASSLTGTSENTIYF
TGTGCCAGCAGCTTAACAGGAACGAGCGAAAACACCATATATTTT
>TRBJ2-3|few|TRBV7-6|TRBD2
CASSRSGSVTDTQYF
TGTGCCAGCAGCCGAAGCGGGAGTGTGACAGATACGCAGTATTTT
>TRBJ1-2|NA|TRBV28|TRBD1
CASSPVTGGRDQDGYTF
TGTGCCAGCAGCCCCGTTACAGGGGGAAGAGACCAGGATGGCTACACCTTC
>TRBJ2-2|NA|TRBV12-5|NA
CASGRPGELFF
TGTGCTAGTGGCCGACCCGGGGAGCTGTTTTTT